This TCR beta chain derives from a study of blood T cell repertoires in COVID-19. As processed by the authors: Amplification with reference gene primers provided the estimates of nucleated cell counts. Repertoires were generated with immunoSEQ multiplex PCR, while TCRdb's copy carries only in-frame clones and drops some. That table is the source of V, J and clone size, and D and trimming were worked out from the DNA. Seen here are 200,000 or so clones, about four fifths observed once, and the top ten hold around 10%. V shed 6 bases and J 3 bases; nucleotides not matched to a gene: 5. This CDR3 has 14 residues. From germline, CDR1 is MNHEY and CDR2 SVGAGI.

The sequencing input was peripheral blood. The chain couples TRBV6-5 to TRBJ1-2; TRBD1 aligns across 9 bases. The receptor's source is an elderly woman with COVID-19, enrolled during active disease. The CDR3 sequence: CASRRTGEDYGYTF. The CDR3 region has the DNA TGTGCCAGCAGAAGGACAGGGGAGGACTATGGCTACACCTTC.